The T cell receptor (beta chain) described here comes from a study of cytotoxic CD8 clonotypes in ibrutinib-treated CLL. Overall study: Of a cohort that held about a dozen relapsed/refractory and some 14 treatment-naive patients, 17 to 18 were IGHV unmutated. Each sample contained, on average, about 250,000 productive templates and 75,000 to 100,000 productive rearrangements. Overall study results and limits: Collection times varied between progressing and sustained-remission patients.

Using immunoSEQ multiplex PCR, the repertoire was profiled, and TCRdb retains in-frame clones only, with some absent. Of under 200,000 clones listed, around 84% are singletons. A note on this clone: Its antigen is as yet unknown.

CDR1 and CDR2 (germline): MDHEN, SYDVKM. J gave up 8 bases and V 6 bases, and 12 bases lay outside the gene matches. The CDR3 covers 15 residues. The material was PBMCs, obtained after 12 months of ibrutinib treatment. The rearrangement links TRBV28 to TRBJ2-1; the match to TRBD2 covers 8 bases. This receptor was taken from a human donor with chronic lymphocytic leukemia. CDR3 in DNA: TGTGCCAGCAGCGCCACTAGCGGATCCAGGCATGAGCAGTTCTTC. Its protein product is CASSATSGSRHEQFF.